The 32 T cell receptor beta chains below were found in one sample sequenced in a study of shared clonotypes between healthy human individuals. Profiling relied on immunoSEQ multiplex PCR, and the TCRdb table lists in-frame clones only, not all of them. The sample carries 550,000 to 750,000 clones, about 90% recorded once. Naive CD8 populations comprised CD45RO-negative cells positively selected for CCR7, excluding terminally differentiated effector memory CD45RA+ cells. The sample taken for sequencing was naive CD8+ T cells sorted from blood. Receptors originate from a man aged 25-45 years in good health.

The rearrangement uses TRBV27 and TRBJ2-7; TRBD1 is a possible D gene (5 bases). The V gene's germline CDR1 is MNHEY and CDR2 SMNVEV (reference sequence). The CDR3 runs 16 residues. Trimming pared 2 bases from V and 6 bases from J, leaving 20 bases between. This chain's CDR3 is CASSLNGSPWGGEQYF. The CDR3 DNA sequence: TGTGCCAGCAGTTTAAATGGCAGCCCATGGGGCGGCGAGCAGTACTTC.

The V and J genes are TRBV15 and TRBJ1-2; 8 nucleotides match TRBD1. Per germline, CDR1 LNHNV and CDR2 YYDKDF (reference sequence). The CDR3 has 17 residues. The V gene end was trimmed by 1 base and the J gene end by 1 base; junction bases not matched to a gene: 8. The chain's CDR3 is CATSRVGTGSNNYGYTF. The CDR3 DNA follows: TGTGCCACCAGCAGAGTTGGGACAGGAAGTAATAACTATGGCTACACCTTC.

The CDR3 loop is CASSYEGPPFGTEAFF. The CDR3, as DNA: TGTGCCAGCAGTTACGAGGGGCCTCCATTTGGGACTGAAGCTTTCTTT. The gene calls are TRBV6-6 and TRBJ1-1, with D tentatively TRBD1 (5 bases). Looked up from germline, CDR1 is MNHNY and CDR2 is SVGAGI (reference sequence). This CDR3 has 16 residues. V was cut by 2 bases and J by 5 bases, with 18 bases left in between.

The chain joins TRBV11-3 to TRBJ2-1; 8 nucleotides agree with TRBD1. Germline V gene lookup returns CDR1 SGHNT and CDR2 YENEEA. The J segment lost 7 bases and the V segment lost 5 bases, leaving 13 bases of the junction unmatched. CDR3 length: 16 amino acids. The DNA for the CDR3 is TGTGCCAGCAGCCGTTTGACAGGGGCAAGCCCAAATGAGCAGTTCTTC. As protein: CASSRLTGASPNEQFF. The variable domain in full, completed from reference TRBV11-3 and TRBJ2-1, reads EAGVVQSPRYKIIEKKQPVAFWCNPISGHNTLYWYLQNLGQGPELLIRYENEEAVDDSQLPKDRFSAERLKGVDSTLKIQPAELGDSAVYLCASSRLTGASPNEQFFGPGTRLTVL.

V and J are TRBV11-3 and TRBJ2-5, with a possible D match to TRBD2 (7 bases). V was shortened by 5 bases and J by 5 bases, with 27 bases between the two germline ends. Germline V CDR1 and CDR2: SGHNT, YENEEA. The CDR3 is 18 amino acids. The CDR3 DNA reads as TGTGCCAGCAGCGCCCGCTTGGGGGGCGGGAGAGTTTTGGAGACCCAGTACTTC. This sequence encodes CASSARLGGGRVLETQYF. Based on the CDR3 plus reference TRBV11-3 and TRBJ2-5, the full variable domain is EAGVVQSPRYKIIEKKQPVAFWCNPISGHNTLYWYLQNLGQGPELLIRYENEEAVDDSQLPKDRFSAERLKGVDSTLKIQPAELGDSAVYLCASSARLGGGRVLETQYFGPGTRLLVL.

V is TRBV11-2 and J is TRBJ1-1; D is possibly TRBD1 (6 bases). CDR1 and CDR2 (germline): SGHAT, FQNNGV. This CDR3 has 16 residues. Trimming took 7 bases from V and 0 from J, leaving 18 bases between them. The CDR3 protein is CASTDRRVDMNTEAFF. CDR3 nucleotides: TGTGCCAGCACGGACAGACGTGTCGATATGAACACTGAAGCTTTCTTT.

V and J are TRBV5-5 and TRBJ2-7; D uncertain. The CDR3 is made up of 14 amino acids. The germline CDR1 and CDR2 sequences are SGHKS and YYEKEE (reference sequence). Deletions cut 2 bases from V and 1 base from J, with 10 bases between. In DNA form, the CDR3 reads TGTGCCAGCAGCTTTTCGTACAGTTCCTACGAGCAGTACTTC. Protein sequence: CASSFSYSSYEQYF. The full variable domain, its missing parts supplied by reference TRBV5-5 and TRBJ2-7, is DAGVTQSPTHLIKTRGQQVTLRCSPISGHKSVSWYQQVLGQGPQFIFQYYEKEERGRGNFPDRFSARQFPNYSSELNVNALLLGDSALYLCASSFSYSSYEQYFGPGTRLTVT.

The gene calls are TRBV20-1 and TRBJ2-7, with 7 bases matching TRBD2. Germline V lookup: CDR1 DFQATT, CDR2 SNEGSKA (reference sequence). The CDR3 is 10 residues long. The DNA for the CDR3 is TGCAGCCCTGGCGGGAGCGAGCAGTACTTC. This encodes CSPGGSEQYF.

The rearrangement uses TRBV7-9 and TRBJ1-4; 7 bases match TRBD1. CDR3 length: 16 amino acids. V dropped 3 bases and J dropped 5; count of bases not matched to a gene: 9. Germline assignment: CDR1 SEHNR and CDR2 FQNEAQ (reference sequence). The CDR3: CASSFAGGRANEKLFF. CDR3 nucleotide sequence: TGTGCCAGCAGCTTCGCAGGGGGAAGAGCGAATGAAAAACTGTTTTTT.

This clone has just a few counts. The chain links TRBV18 to TRBJ2-5; D not certain. Germline CDR1 reads KGHSH; CDR2 reads LQKENI. V was cut by 3 bases and J by 5 bases, with 10 bases left in between. This CDR3 is built from 13 residues. The CDR3 DNA sequence: TGTGCCAGCTCACCCGTCGAGCCGGAGACCCAGTACTTC. It encodes CASSPVEPETQYF.

This chain uses TRBV29-1 with TRBJ1-2; TRBD1 might be the D (6 bases). V was shortened by 4 bases and J by 2 bases, with 14 bases between the two germline ends. The germline CDR1 and CDR2 sequences are SQVTM and ANQGSEA. CDR3 length: 14 residues. CDR3 sequence reads: CSVVRQGHNYGYTF. CDR3 nucleotide sequence: TGCAGCGTTGTCCGGCAGGGACACAACTATGGCTACACCTTC.

The chain links TRBV7-9 to TRBJ2-1, with TRBD2 as a possible D gene (7 bases). V lost 2 bases and J lost 8, with 16 bases in between. Germline-derived CDR1 and CDR2 are SEHNR and FQNEAQ (reference sequence). This CDR3 is built from 15 residues. As DNA, the CDR3 is TGTGCCAGCAGCTTAAGGGGGGGACTTAAGGATGAGCAGTTCTTC. Protein product: CASSLRGGLKDEQFF.

The CDR3 loop reads CASSAPFSGEPQFF. In nucleotides, the CDR3 is TGTGCCAGCAGCGCCCCTTTTAGTGGAGAACCCCAGTTCTTC. The chain uses TRBV9 and TRBJ2-1, with no clear D. V lost 3 bases to trimming and J lost 13 bases, with 20 bases between them. This CDR3 is 14 amino acids long. Germline V gives CDR1 SGDLS, CDR2 YYNGEE.

The J gene is TRBJ1-1, the V gene TRBV7-9; no definite D call. Trimming cost V 1 base and J 0 bases, with 9 bases left between them. This CDR3 region has 15 residues. In germline, CDR1 is SEHNR, CDR2 FQNEAQ (reference sequence). The CDR3 nucleotides read TGTGCCAGCAGCTTAGGTCAGATATTGAACACTGAAGCTTTCTTT. This sequence encodes CASSLGQILNTEAFF.

The V call is TRBV29-1, the J call TRBJ1-1, with D tentatively TRBD1 (5 bases). The germline gives CDR1 SQVTM, CDR2 ANQGSEA. The CDR3 has 14 residues. V was trimmed by 2 bases and J by 0 bases, leaving 10 bases between them. Here the CDR3 DNA reads TGCAGCGTTGAATTAGGGGCGATGAACACTGAAGCTTTCTTT. Translating gives CSVELGAMNTEAFF.

V gene TRBV19 combines with J gene TRBJ2-7, with D tentatively TRBD1 (5 bases). Germline CDR1 and CDR2: LNHDA and SQIVND (reference sequence). The CDR3 extends over 12 amino acids. V was clipped by 1 base and J by 5 bases, with 6 bases between them. The DNA for the CDR3 is TGTGCCAGTAGTATAGTAGGGGACGAGCAGTACTTC. Translating gives CASSIVGDEQYF. The variable domain in full, with the rest retrieved from reference TRBV19 and TRBJ2-7, is DGGITQSPKYLFRKEGQNVTLSCEQNLNHDAMYWYRQDPGQGLRLIYYSQIVNDFQKGDIAEGYSVSREKKESFPLTVTSAQKNPTAFYLCASSIVGDEQYFGPGTRLTVT.

The V and J genes are TRBV11-2 and TRBJ2-5; D is undetermined. CDR1 and CDR2 (germline): SGHAT, FQNNGV. This CDR3 region has 16 residues. V was pared by 2 bases and J by 1 base, with 14 bases between. DNA of the CDR3: TGTGCCAGCAGCTTACCATTGTGGGGTGGCCAAGAGACCCAGTACTTC. It encodes CASSLPLWGGQETQYF. Using reference TRBV11-2 and TRBJ2-5 for the parts outside the CDR3, the full variable domain is EAGVAQSPRYKIIEKRQSVAFWCNPISGHATLYWYQQILGQGPKLLIQFQNNGVVDDSQLPKDRFSAERLKGVDSTLKIQPAKLEDSAVYLCASSLPLWGGQETQYFGPGTRLLVL.

The chain combines TRBV29-1 with TRBJ2-1; 7 bases agree with TRBD2. This CDR3 has 11 amino acids. Germline V CDR1 and CDR2: SQVTM, ANQGSEA. With V trimmed by 4 bases and J by 12 bases, 6 bases remained unmatched. CDR3 DNA: TGCAGCGTTGGGGGGGGTGATCGGCAGTTCTTC. It translates to CSVGGGDRQFF.

The count of this clone is one. The rearrangement links TRBV7-6 to TRBJ2-3, with 15 bases that match TRBD2. V was pared by 5 bases and J by 4 bases, with 4 bases of the junction left unmatched. CDR3 length: 16 residues. Germline lookup yields CDR1 SGHVS and CDR2 FNYEAQ. CDR3 sequence: CASSAGLAGGADTQYF. The CDR3 DNA reads TGTGCCAGCAGCGCGGGACTAGCGGGAGGAGCAGATACGCAGTATTTT. Full variable domain (outside the CDR3, taken from reference TRBV7-6 and TRBJ2-3): GAGVSQSPRYKVTKRGQDVALRCDPISGHVSLYWYRQALGQGPEFLTYFNYEAQQDKSGLPNDRFSAERPEGSISTLTIQRTEQRDSAMYRCASSAGLAGGADTQYFGPGTRLTVL.

The chain combines TRBV6-4 with TRBJ2-3; 8 bases map to TRBD2. This CDR3 comprises 13 residues. Looked up from germline, CDR1 is MRHNA and CDR2 is SNTAGT. J lost 6 bases, V lost 6 bases, and 5 bases had no gene match. Written as DNA, the CDR3 is TGTGCCAGCAGCAGTAGCGGGGCCGATACGCAGTATTTT. This translates into CASSSSGADTQYF.

This clone has just one count. This chain connects TRBV27 to TRBJ2-4; 8 positions agree with TRBD2. CDR1 and CDR2 (germline): MNHEY, SMNVEV (reference sequence). The CDR3 runs 13 residues. Losses at the gene ends were 0 bases for V and 15 bases for J; bases not matched to a gene: 7. The CDR3 nucleotides are TGTGCCAGCAGTTTATCAGCGGGGGCTAAGACGTACTTC. Its protein is CASSLSAGAKTYF.

The chain links TRBV4-3 to TRBJ2-2; no reliable D call. Germline V gene lookup returns CDR1 LGHNA and CDR2 YSLEER. V was trimmed by 1 base and J by 2 bases, leaving 8 bases between them. CDR3 length equals 15 residues. The CDR3 protein is CASSQAFRNTGELFF. The CDR3 region has the DNA TGCGCCAGCAGCCAAGCTTTCCGTAACACCGGGGAGCTGTTTTTT.

The chain recombines TRBV4-1 with TRBJ2-3, with D possibly matching TRBD1 (5 bases). The CDR3 has 14 amino acids. Per the germline V gene, CDR1 is MGHRA and CDR2 is YSYEKL. Trimming took 4 bases from V and 6 from J, leaving 14 bases between them. The CDR3 reads CASSPLGLTDTQYF. DNA for the CDR3: TGCGCCAGCAGCCCTTTGGGGCTCACGGATACGCAGTATTTT.

The rearrangement uses TRBV28 and TRBJ1-5; 7 nucleotides line up with TRBD1. This CDR3 contains 15 residues. With 11 bases clipped from V and 6 bases from J, the junction kept 16 bases outside the gene matches. Germline lookup yields CDR1 MDHEN and CDR2 SYDVKM. The CDR3 is CAAASMETGLQPQHF. The CDR3 coding sequence is TGTGCCGCAGCCAGTATGGAGACAGGGCTTCAGCCCCAGCATTTT.

The V and J genes are TRBV11-2 and TRBJ2-7, with 9 bases lining up with TRBD1. With 4 bases clipped from V and 7 bases from J, the junction kept 5 bases outside the gene matches. This CDR3 comprises 13 residues. Germline V gene lookup returns CDR1 SGHAT and CDR2 FQNNGV. The DNA for the CDR3 is TGTGCCAGCAGCTGGGGACAGGGTCTTGAGCAGTACTTC. It specifies CASSWGQGLEQYF.

The chain has TRBV6-5 and TRBJ2-7, with 7 bases matching TRBD1. CDR3 size: 14 residues. Germline assignment: CDR1 MNHEY and CDR2 SVGAGI. The V segment lost 3 bases and the J segment 4 bases; nucleotides outside the gene matches: 6. The CDR3 DNA follows: TGTGCCAGCAGTTATGGGACAGACGTTTACGAGCAGTACTTC. Protein: CASSYGTDVYEQYF.

This clone was observed a single time. The rearrangement joins TRBV14 to TRBJ1-1, with a tentative D call TRBD1 (5 bases). The CDR3 contains 13 residues. Germline V CDR1 and CDR2: SGHDN, FVKESK. The V gene lost 2 bases and the J gene lost 2 bases, with 6 bases spanning the gap. CDR3 sequence (DNA): TGTGCCAGCAGCCAACAGGGTAACACTGAAGCTTTCTTT. Translated, it gives CASSQQGNTEAFF. The full variable domain, in which reference TRBV14 and TRBJ1-1 provide the parts outside the CDR3, is EAGVTQFPSHSVIEKGQTVTLRCDPISGHDNLYWYRRVMGKEIKFLLHFVKESKQDESGMPNNRFLAERTGGTYSTLKVQPAELEDSGVYFCASSQQGNTEAFFGQGTRLTVV.

The chain carries TRBV15 and TRBJ1-4; possibly TRBD1 for D (6 bases). The CDR3 has 15 residues. V lost 3 bases to trimming and J lost 2 bases, with 10 bases between them. CDR1 is LNHNV and CDR2 is YYDKDF in the germline V gene (reference sequence). CDR3 sequence: CATSSIRGTNEKLFF. The CDR3 DNA reads TGTGCCACCAGCAGTATCAGGGGTACTAATGAAAAACTGTTTTTT.

The genes are TRBV5-1 and TRBJ1-1; weak D call: TRBD1 (5 bases). The V and J ends lost 5 bases and 0 bases respectively, with 11 bases between them. Germline V lookup: CDR1 SGHRS, CDR2 YFSETQ. This CDR3 has 14 amino acids. CDR3 sequence (DNA): TGCGCCAGCAGACAGACAGCCCTGAACACTGAAGCTTTCTTT. It encodes CASRQTALNTEAFF.

The chain combines TRBV5-4 with TRBJ2-1, with 13 bases that match TRBD2. Germline values: CDR1 SGHNT, CDR2 YYREEE (reference sequence). V was clipped by 4 bases and J by 9 bases; unmatched bases: 7. The CDR3 is 15 residues long. CDR3 protein: CASSTWTSGSIEQFF. The DNA for the CDR3 is TGTGCCAGCAGCACGTGGACTAGCGGGAGCATTGAGCAGTTCTTC.

The chain combines TRBV27 with TRBJ2-1; 10 bases map to TRBD2. V was pared by 3 bases and J by 13 bases, with 3 bases of the junction left unmatched. Per germline, CDR1 MNHEY and CDR2 SMNVEV (reference sequence). The CDR3 covers 12 residues. As DNA, the CDR3 is TGTGCCAGCAGTTTCCTAGCGGGAGTTCAGTTCTTC. It codes for CASSFLAGVQFF.

The chain links TRBV4-1 to TRBJ2-3; TRBD1 aligns across 7 bases. V lost 4 bases, J lost 1 base, and 14 bases stayed unmatched. This CDR3 has 18 residues. CDR1 is MGHRA and CDR2 is YSYEKL in the germline V gene. CDR3: CASSPESPTGLGTDTQYF. The CDR3 nucleotides are TGCGCCAGCAGCCCCGAGAGTCCGACAGGGTTGGGCACAGATACGCAGTATTTT.